The table lists the clone carrying this TCR beta chain with a few counts. Its antigen is still unknown. The sample's time point: persistent/refractory GD, antithyroid drugs over 5 years with positive TRAb. Researchers made the TCR library from RNA that was extracted from PBMCs. This specimen comes from a study of regulatory T cells in long-lasting Graves disease. Study observations and caveats: For persistent Graves' patients, TCR diversity was lower than for newly diagnosed ones.

iRepertoire HTBI primers and Arm-PCR of CDR3 regions built TCR beta libraries. TCRdb re-called the multiplex PCR reads through MiXCR, storing one row per CDR3 protein. Among roughly 450,000 distinct CDR3 sequences listed, about 20% were seen once. This CDR3 has 15 amino acids. In germline, CDR1 is MNHEY, CDR2 SVGEGT. Trimming removed 2 bases from V and 5 bases from J, with 15 bases in between. This specimen consisted of peripheral blood mononuclear cells (PBMCs), obtained when the disease was refractory, from a patient treated with antithyroid drugs. The J gene is TRBJ2-5, the V gene TRBV6-2 or TRBV6-3, with D perhaps matching TRBD1 (5 bases). The TCR originated in a female donor with Graves disease. The CDR3 loop reads CASSYGRVELETQYF. CDR3 sequence (DNA): TGTGCCAGCAGTTACGGCAGGGTAGAACTGGAGACCCAGTACTTC.